There are a few counts of the clone carrying this T cell receptor beta chain. No antigen is known for it. Time point: newly diagnosed GD, antithyroid drugs for less than 3 months. PBMC RNA was the source of the TCR library. Combining iRepertoire HTBI primers with Arm-PCR of CDR3 regions, the authors built TCR beta libraries. TCRdb passed the multiplex PCR reads through MiXCR, listing each CDR3 protein once. The profile shows about 400,000 distinct CDR3 sequences, around a sixth of them singletons. The sample comes from a study of regulatory T cells in long-lasting Graves disease. About the research overall: Newly diagnosed Graves' patients took antithyroid drugs under 3 months.

There are 11 residues in the CDR3. V was pared by 11 bases and J by 9 bases, with 14 bases between. Germline V gene sequence: CDR1 SEHNR, CDR2 FQNEAQ (reference sequence). Study-wide findings and caveats: Peripheral blood was the sole material, not thyroid tissue. Less diverse TCR repertoires were seen in persistent Graves' patients than in newly diagnosed ones. TRBV28, TRBJ1-2 and TRBJ2-5 were segments that persistent disease favored.

This material consisted of peripheral blood mononuclear cells (PBMCs), taken at new diagnosis, from a patient treated with antithyroid drugs. The chain joins TRBV7-9 to TRBJ2-1, with D hard to call. The receptor's source is a female donor with Graves disease. CDR3 region: CAGSRAGEQFF. The CDR3 nucleotides are TGTGCCGGATCAAGGGCTGGTGAGCAGTTCTTC. The whole variable domain, remainder taken from reference TRBV7-9 and TRBJ2-1, is DTGVSQNPRHKITKRGQNVTFRCDPISEHNRLYWYRQTLGQGPEFLTYFQNEAQLEKSRLLSDRFSAERPKGSFSTLEIQRTEQGDSAMYLCAGSRAGEQFFGPGTRLTVL.